This T cell receptor beta chain was retrieved from a study of blood T cell repertoires in COVID-19. Study details: Whether acute or convalescent, the COVID-19 samples came from the United States, Italy and Spain. T cells, B-cell-depleted T cells, or PBMCs provided the cDNA or gDNA that served as material.

In the original workflow: Nucleated cell counts were estimated from reference gene primer amplification. TCRdb keeps only in-frame clones here, not all; method: immunoSEQ multiplex PCR. From that table come the V and J calls and clone size; the DNA was used to work out D and trimming. The sample holds around 250,000 clones, 84% seen once. The specimen sequenced was peripheral blood. This clonotype originated in a woman in her thirties or forties who had recovered from COVID-19.

The CDR3 is CASSQAPGAGGTDTQYF. As DNA, the CDR3 is TGCGCCAGCAGCCAAGCCCCTGGAGCGGGGGGTACAGATACGCAGTATTTT. This chain links TRBV4-1 with TRBJ2-3, with 9 bases matching TRBD2. In germline, CDR1 is MGHRA, CDR2 YSYEKL. CDR3 length equals 17 residues. V dropped 1 base and J dropped 3; count of bases not matched to a gene: 8.